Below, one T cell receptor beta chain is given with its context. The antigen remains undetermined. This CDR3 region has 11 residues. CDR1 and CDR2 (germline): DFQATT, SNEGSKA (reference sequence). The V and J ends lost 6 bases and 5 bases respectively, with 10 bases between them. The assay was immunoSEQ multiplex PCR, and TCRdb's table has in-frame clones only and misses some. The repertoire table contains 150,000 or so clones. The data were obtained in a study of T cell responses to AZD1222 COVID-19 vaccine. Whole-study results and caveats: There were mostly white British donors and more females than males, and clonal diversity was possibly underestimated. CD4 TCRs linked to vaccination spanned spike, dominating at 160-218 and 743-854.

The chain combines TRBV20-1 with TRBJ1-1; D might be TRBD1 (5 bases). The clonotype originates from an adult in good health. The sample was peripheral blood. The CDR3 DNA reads TGCAGTGCCCAGGGAGGTACTGAAGCTTTCTTT. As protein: CSAQGGTEAFF.